The clone carrying this TCR beta chain is termed medium-sized. Its antigen is not identified. These data come from a study of T and B cells in COVID-19 patients. Background on the study: About 90% of the roughly 20 active-infection patients had comorbidities associated with unfavorable COVID-19 outcome.

TRB was amplified from about 260-540 ng of blood genomic DNA. General study findings and limits: CD4+, regulatory T cell, CD8+ and sorted SARS-CoV-2-responsive or tetramer+ T cells were not yet sequenced.

Multiplex PCR with BIOMED2 TRB-A/B primer pools amplified TRB rearrangements. TCRdb redid the calling of the multiplex PCR reads with MiXCR, one entry per CDR3 protein. The sample has roughly 4,700 distinct CDR3 sequences, approximately 33% seen once; the top ten hold about 24%. The CDR3 has 14 residues. Germline V gene data show CDR1 as LNHDA and CDR2 as SQIVND (reference sequence). V shed 4 bases and J 4 bases; nucleotides not matched to a gene: 5. What was sequenced was blood. This receptor was taken from a human donor who had recovered from COVID-19. This chain joins TRBV19 and TRBJ2-3, with TRBD1 matching 7 bases. The CDR3 DNA is TGTGCCAGTAGTAGACAGGGCGATGCAGATACGCAGTATTTT. This sequence encodes CASSRQGDADTQYF. The whole variable domain, remainder taken from reference TRBV19 and TRBJ2-3, is DGGITQSPKYLFRKEGQNVTLSCEQNLNHDAMYWYRQDPGQGLRLIYYSQIVNDFQKGDIAEGYSVSREKKESFPLTVTSAQKNPTAFYLCASSRQGDADTQYFGPGTRLTVL.